These 21 T cell receptor beta chains originate from one sample sequenced in a study of cytomegalovirus exposure and HLA in healthy donors. The PCR was carried out with 60 Vbeta primers and 13 Jbeta primers. Clones were read by immunoSEQ multiplex PCR, and TCRdb kept only the in-frame ones, dropping some. In the table there are hundreds of thousands of clones, nearly 80% of which are singletons. Sequenced material: PBMCs. The receptors originated from a male donor in good health and CMV-seronegative.

This sequence joins TRBV29-1 and TRBJ1-5; possible D gene TRBD1, 6 bases. Trimming removed 4 bases from V and 3 bases from J, with 10 bases in between. Germline loops: CDR1 SQVTM, CDR2 ANQGSEA. The CDR3 runs 13 residues. In nucleotides, the CDR3 is TGCAGCGTTGGGACAGACTCCAATCAGCCCCAGCATTTT. This sequence encodes CSVGTDSNQPQHF.

This clone was detected once. This chain uses TRBV5-1 with TRBJ1-1; D uncertain. The CDR3 sequence is 16 residues long. Germline assignment: CDR1 SGHRS and CDR2 YFSETQ. The V and J ends lost 1 base and 0 bases respectively, with 13 bases between them. The CDR3 nucleotides read TGCGCCAGCAGCTTGAAGGCCGGGTCAGTGAACACTGAAGCTTTCTTT. The encoded protein is CASSLKAGSVNTEAFF.

This clone was detected once. The rearrangement joins TRBV19 to TRBJ1-1; D perhaps matches TRBD1 (6 bases). Trimming took 5 bases from V and 2 from J, leaving 12 bases between them. Germline V CDR1 and CDR2: LNHDA, SQIVND (reference sequence). The CDR3 loop spans 14 amino acids. CDR3 amino acids: CASSPRDINTEAFF. The CDR3 DNA sequence: TGTGCCAGTAGTCCCCGGGACATAAACACTGAAGCTTTCTTT.

This clone was seen only once. The chain has TRBV9 and TRBJ1-4; D ambiguous. The V gene lost 3 bases and the J gene lost 4 bases, with 4 bases spanning the gap. Germline V gene lookup returns CDR1 SGDLS and CDR2 YYNGEE. The CDR3 is 12 residues long. The CDR3 here is CASSDNNEKLFF. CDR3 DNA sequence: TGTGCCAGCAGCGACAATAATGAAAAACTGTTTTTT.

The chain couples TRBV4-2 to TRBJ2-3, with 14 positions matching TRBD2. The CDR3 runs 18 residues. Germline CDR1 and CDR2: LGHNA and YNFKEQ. Germline trimming cut 3 bases from V and 4 bases from J; bases unmatched to any gene: 9. This chain's CDR3 is CASSHGVGLAGVADTQYF. The CDR3 nucleotides read TGTGCCAGCAGCCATGGCGTGGGACTAGCGGGAGTGGCAGATACGCAGTATTTT.

There are a few counts of this clone. The chain carries TRBV10-3 and TRBJ1-5; a possible D gene is TRBD1 (5 bases). This CDR3 is 14 amino acids long. Looked up from germline, CDR1 is ENHRY and CDR2 is SYGVKD. V was clipped by 7 bases and J by 0 bases, with 10 bases between them. CDR3 protein: CAIKGQDSNQPQHF. DNA of the CDR3: TGTGCCATCAAGGGGCAGGATAGCAATCAGCCCCAGCATTTT.

This clone showed up just a few times. The rearrangement joins TRBV4-1 to TRBJ1-1, with TRBD1 matching 7 bases. The J segment lost 0 bases and the V segment lost 0 bases, leaving 7 bases of the junction unmatched. CDR3 length: 17 amino acids. Germline lookup yields CDR1 MGHRA and CDR2 YSYEKL. The CDR3 is CASSQEGVTGVNTEAFF. The CDR3 DNA follows: TGCGCCAGCAGCCAAGAAGGGGTAACAGGGGTGAACACTGAAGCTTTCTTT.

The rearrangement joins TRBV28 to TRBJ1-4, with D hard to call. CDR1 is MDHEN, CDR2 SYDVKM, per germline. CDR3 length: 14 amino acids. Deletions cut 3 bases from V and 4 bases from J, with 9 bases between. The CDR3 here is CASSLIGLNEKLFF. CDR3 in DNA: TGTGCCAGCAGTTTGATCGGTCTTAATGAAAAACTGTTTTTT.

Comments on this clone: Other DNA sequences in the same sample also yield this CDR3. This chain's CDR3 is CASSPGGRSYEQYF. The CDR3 coding sequence is TGTGCCAGCTCCCCAGGGGGCAGGTCCTACGAGCAGTACTTC. The chain recombines TRBV18 with TRBJ2-7; TRBD1 agrees at 8 bases. From germline, CDR1 is KGHSH and CDR2 LQKENI. V lost 6 bases to trimming and J lost 1 base; unmatched junction nucleotides: 5. This CDR3 contains 14 residues.

The chain links TRBV13 to TRBJ2-7; weak D call: TRBD2 (5 bases). The CDR3 runs to 16 residues. Looked up from germline, CDR1 is PRHDT and CDR2 is FYEKMQ (reference sequence). V lost 5 bases and J 2 bases, leaving 19 bases between the germline ends. The CDR3 region is CASSHFGEAETYEQYF. The CDR3 bases are TGTGCCAGCAGCCACTTCGGGGAAGCGGAGACCTACGAGCAGTACTTC.

Concerning this clone itself: This sample includes further DNA sequences coding for the same CDR3. The V gene is TRBV5-1, the J gene TRBJ1-4; weak D call: TRBD1 (6 bases). The V end was cut by 2 bases, the J end by 0 bases, with 8 bases between. The length of the CDR3 is 15 residues. Germline CDR1 reads SGHRS; CDR2 reads YFSETQ. CDR3 amino acids: CASSLTGSTNEKLFF. The CDR3 DNA follows: TGCGCCAGCAGCTTAACAGGGTCAACTAATGAAAAACTGTTTTTT.

This chain connects TRBV30 to TRBJ1-3; TRBD1 might be the D (6 bases). The germline CDR1 and CDR2 sequences are GTSNPN and SVGIG (reference sequence). V was clipped by 5 bases and J by 1 base, with 18 bases between them. The CDR3 is made up of 16 amino acids. The CDR3 protein is CAWATGFQRSGNTIYF. CDR3 DNA sequence: TGTGCCTGGGCAACAGGGTTTCAGAGGTCTGGAAACACCATATATTTT.

The rearrangement links TRBV28 to TRBJ2-1, with D possibly TRBD2 on 6 matching bases. The CDR3 has 15 residues. Germline-derived CDR1 and CDR2 are MDHEN and SYDVKM. Trimming shortened V by 6 bases and J by 2 bases, and 14 bases separated the two germline ends. The CDR3 coding sequence is TGTGCCAGCAGGTACAAGGAGGGGCCCTACAATGAGCAGTTCTTC. Encoded protein: CASRYKEGPYNEQFF.

This clone has a handful of counts. CDR3: CAWSVNGRNTIYF. The DNA for the CDR3 is TGTGCCTGGAGTGTAAACGGGAGAAACACCATATATTTT. The chain carries TRBV30 and TRBJ1-3; D is unclear. The germline gives CDR1 GTSNPN, CDR2 SVGIG (reference sequence). The CDR3 runs 13 residues. Trimming took 0 bases from V and 5 from J, leaving 8 bases between them.

The sample holds one count of this clone. V is TRBV4-3 and J is TRBJ1-4; possible D gene TRBD1, 6 bases. Germline CDR1 reads LGHNA; CDR2 reads YSLEER. CDR3 length: 15 residues. V lost 4 bases to trimming and J lost 4 bases, with 13 bases between them. The CDR3 region has the DNA TGCGCCAGCAGCCGAAGGACAGCCTATAATGAAAAACTGTTTTTT. As protein: CASSRRTAYNEKLFF.

This clone occurred once. The chain employs TRBV5-1 and TRBJ2-3; D perhaps matches TRBD2 (6 bases). The CDR3 is 15 amino acids. Between the trimmed V and J ends, which lost 0 bases and 5 bases, there was a span of 13 bases. Germline CDR1 SGHRS, CDR2 YFSETQ. The CDR3 sequence is CASSLEAGLVDTQYF. CDR3 sequence (DNA): TGCGCCAGCAGCTTGGAGGCGGGATTGGTAGATACGCAGTATTTT.

The V and J genes are TRBV11-2 and TRBJ2-1, with D perhaps matching TRBD2 (6 bases). CDR1 and CDR2 from the germline V gene are SGHAT and FQNNGV. V was clipped by 2 bases and J by 7 bases, with 18 bases between them. CDR3 length: 16 residues. The DNA for the CDR3 is TGTGCCAGCAGCTTATTCCCGGGCGGGGTTGGGAATGAGCAGTTCTTC. It translates to CASSLFPGGVGNEQFF. Full variable domain (missing parts from reference TRBV11-2 and TRBJ2-1): EAGVAQSPRYKIIEKRQSVAFWCNPISGHATLYWYQQILGQGPKLLIQFQNNGVVDDSQLPKDRFSAERLKGVDSTLKIQPAKLEDSAVYLCASSLFPGGVGNEQFFGPGTRLTVL.

The chain carries TRBV16 and TRBJ2-7; D may be TRBD2 (6 bases). The CDR3 is 15 residues long. Deletions cut 1 base from V and 5 bases from J, with 15 bases between. In germline, CDR1 is KGHSY, CDR2 FQNENV. Here the CDR3 DNA reads TGTGCCAGCAGCCAATGGGGCAACTCGGGGGACGAGCAGTACTTC. Translating it yields CASSQWGNSGDEQYF.

This clone came up a few times. Here the CDR3 reads CASSLRFGGGDLFYEQYF. CDR3 in DNA: TGCGCCAGCAGCTTGAGGTTTGGCGGGGGGGATCTTTTTTACGAGCAGTACTTC. The chain is built from TRBV5-1 and TRBJ2-7, with 9 nucleotides matching TRBD2. The CDR3 is 18 residues long. Germline CDR1 is SGHRS and CDR2 is YFSETQ. V was clipped by 1 base and J by 4 bases; unmatched bases: 15. The full variable domain, its missing parts supplied by reference TRBV5-1 and TRBJ2-7, is KAGVTQTPRYLIKTRGQQVTLSCSPISGHRSVSWYQQTPGQGLQFLFEYFSETQRNKGNFPGRFSGRQFSNSRSEMNVSTLELGDSALYLCASSLRFGGGDLFYEQYFGPGTRLTVT.

This clone appeared a few times. The V gene is TRBV7-9, the J gene TRBJ2-7, with TRBD2 identical over 7 bases. This CDR3 comprises 15 residues. The V and J ends lost 4 bases and 6 bases, in that order; junction bases with no gene match: 12. From germline, CDR1 is SEHNR and CDR2 FQNEAQ (reference sequence). The CDR3: CASSSAGVLISEQYF. DNA of the CDR3: TGTGCCAGCAGCTCGGCGGGGGTATTGATCTCCGAGCAGTACTTC.

The chain uses TRBV28 and TRBJ2-1, with 11 bases that match TRBD2. CDR3 length equals 16 residues. After removal of 6 bases from V and 3 bases from J, the junction contained 7 bases not matched to a gene. Germline CDR1 reads MDHEN; CDR2 reads SYDVKM. In nucleotides, the CDR3 is TGTGCCAGCAGCGACACCCTAGCGGGAGGCTACAATGAGCAGTTCTTC. It codes for CASSDTLAGGYNEQFF.